These 30 T cell receptor beta chains originate from one sample sequenced in a study of control samples from healthy donors and cancer patients (TCRdb year 2020). The library came from the immunoSEQ multiplex PCR assay. Held by TCRdb, this immuneACCESS table contains in-frame sequences only and omits some clones. Under half of the omission traces to an unresolved V gene where checked; the cause of the rest is unknown. The sample contains about 160,000 clones, less than 95% of them found a single time. Less than 15% of the sample is in the top ten clones. Sequencing was carried out using PBMCs. All receptors come from a man aged 55 to 70 with colorectal cancer.

In the case of this clone: The junction and the germline gene differ at one end; a read error may be behind it. The chain carries TRBV7-9 and TRBJ1-5, with a tentative D call TRBD1 (5 bases). CDR1 is SEHNR and CDR2 is FQNEAQ in the germline V gene (reference sequence). There are 14 residues in the CDR3. CDR3 in DNA: TGTGCCAGCAACTTAGATTCAGGGAATCAGCCCCAGCATTTT. It yields the protein CASNLDSGNQPQHF. The full variable domain, in which reference TRBV7-9 and TRBJ1-5 provide the parts outside the CDR3, is DTGVSQNPRHKITKRGQNVTFRCDPISEHNRLYWYRQTLGQGPEFLTYFQNEAQLEKSRLLSDRFSAERPKGSFSTLEIQRTEQGDSAMYLCASNLDSGNQPQHFGDGTRLSIL.

CDR3: CASSRTSGVDYEQYF. The CDR3 nucleotides are TGCGCCAGCAGCCGGACTAGCGGGGTCGACTACGAGCAGTACTTC. The chain joins TRBV5-1 to TRBJ2-7, with 12 nucleotides matching TRBD2. Germline assignment: CDR1 SGHRS and CDR2 YFSETQ. The CDR3 totals 15 residues. Trimming removed 4 bases from V and 3 bases from J; junction bases left unmatched: 5.

The rearrangement joins TRBV11-2 to TRBJ2-1; the D gene is possibly TRBD2 (5 bases). Per the germline V gene, CDR1 is SGHAT and CDR2 is FQNNGV. With 2 bases removed from V and 1 base from J, the gap between germline ends came to 9 bases. CDR3 length: 15 amino acids. In DNA, the CDR3 is TGTGCCAGCAGCTTACTAGGGAGTTCCTACAATGAGCAGTTCTTC. It yields the protein CASSLLGSSYNEQFF.

The chain recombines TRBV7-2 with TRBJ2-7; 9 bases are shared with TRBD1. Germline assignment: CDR1 SGHTA and CDR2 FQGNSA. With V trimmed by 6 bases and J by 6 bases, 9 bases remained unmatched. The CDR3 sequence is 14 residues long. CDR3: CASRRSGTGSEQYF. The CDR3 nucleotides are TGTGCCAGCAGAAGATCCGGGACAGGGAGCGAGCAGTACTTC. Drawing the rest from reference TRBV7-2 and TRBJ2-7, the complete variable domain is GAGVSQSPSNKVTEKGKDVELRCDPISGHTALYWYRQSLGQGLEFLIYFQGNSAPDKSGLPSDRFSAERTGGSVSTLTIQRTQQEDSAVYLCASRRSGTGSEQYFGPGTRLTVT.

The V gene is TRBV5-6, the J gene TRBJ1-2; TRBD1 might be the D (5 bases). The germline V and J ends were trimmed by 2 bases and 8 bases, with 22 bases remaining between them. Germline V gene data show CDR1 as SGHDT and CDR2 as YYEEEE. The CDR3 sequence is 16 residues long. CDR3: CASSLLAGGASRGYTF. The CDR3 bases are TGTGCCAGCAGCTTACTGGCAGGAGGGGCCTCGCGAGGCTACACCTTC.

The chain joins TRBV7-6 to TRBJ2-5; possibly TRBD2 for D (6 bases). The CDR3 loop spans 15 amino acids. The V gene lost 1 base and the J gene lost 1 base, with 10 bases spanning the gap. Germline CDR1 SGHVS, CDR2 FNYEAQ. The CDR3 loop reads CASSLVEGPQETQYF. The CDR3 region has the DNA TGTGCCAGCAGCTTAGTGGAGGGGCCCCAAGAGACCCAGTACTTC. The variable domain in full, completed from reference TRBV7-6 and TRBJ2-5, reads GAGVSQSPRYKVTKRGQDVALRCDPISGHVSLYWYRQALGQGPEFLTYFNYEAQQDKSGLPNDRFSAERPEGSISTLTIQRTEQRDSAMYRCASSLVEGPQETQYFGPGTRLLVL.

The chain couples TRBV7-2 to TRBJ1-1; tentatively, D is TRBD1 (5 bases). This CDR3 spans 13 amino acids. The V and J ends lost 2 bases and 4 bases respectively, with 8 bases between them. Germline CDR1 and CDR2: SGHTA and FQGNSA. CDR3 sequence reads: CASSLPGGTEAFF. For the CDR3, the DNA is TGTGCCAGCAGCTTACCCGGGGGCACTGAAGCTTTCTTT.

The chain recombines TRBV28 with TRBJ1-6; no clear D. Looked up from germline, CDR1 is MDHEN and CDR2 is SYDVKM. Between the trimmed V and J ends, which lost 6 bases and 9 bases, there was a span of 21 bases. This CDR3 region has 16 residues. CDR3 loop: CASRGGGRSKGSPLHF. The CDR3 nucleotides read TGTGCCAGCAGGGGCGGTGGAAGGTCCAAGGGTTCACCCCTCCACTTT.

The gene calls are TRBV2 and TRBJ2-7; weak D call: TRBD1 (5 bases). Germline values: CDR1 SNHLY, CDR2 FYNNEI. This CDR3 region has 13 residues. Deletions cut 1 base from V and 5 bases from J, with 9 bases between. Here the CDR3 reads CASSEDRNHEQYF. The CDR3 nucleotides read TGTGCCAGCAGTGAAGACAGGAACCACGAGCAGTACTTC.

The chain uses TRBV20-1 and TRBJ1-5, with 7 bases lining up with TRBD1. This CDR3 region has 18 residues. Germline CDR1 DFQATT, CDR2 SNEGSKA (reference sequence). J gave up 5 bases and V 3 bases, and 19 bases lay outside the gene matches. CDR3 sequence: CSASFYTGQHSSHQPQHF. DNA for the CDR3: TGCAGTGCTAGTTTTTACACGGGACAGCATTCTTCACATCAGCCCCAGCATTTT.

The chain employs TRBV3-1 (or the pseudogene TRBV3-2) and TRBJ2-1; maybe TRBD1 (6 bases). This CDR3 spans 14 amino acids. Germline CDR1 and CDR2: LGHDT and YNNKEL (reference sequence). V lost 8 bases to trimming and J lost 3 bases, with 14 bases between them. The CDR3 here is CASGGGQYYNEQFF. The CDR3 DNA reads TGTGCCAGCGGTGGTGGACAGTACTACAATGAGCAGTTCTTC.

The rearrangement joins TRBV9 to TRBJ1-1, with D unresolved. Looked up from germline, CDR1 is SGDLS and CDR2 is YYNGEE. The CDR3 covers 13 residues. V lost 2 bases and J 4 bases, leaving 9 bases between the germline ends. The CDR3 spells CASSVGSTTEAFF. In DNA, the CDR3 is TGTGCCAGCAGCGTCGGCTCGACCACTGAAGCTTTCTTT. Supplemented by reference TRBV9 and TRBJ1-1, the full variable domain reads DSGVTQTPKHLITATGQRVTLRCSPRSGDLSVYWYQQSLDQGLQFLIQYYNGEERAKGNILERFSAQQFPDLHSELNLSSLELGDSALYFCASSVGSTTEAFFGQGTRLTVV.

The chain has TRBV3-1 (or the pseudogene TRBV3-2) and TRBJ1-4; the D gene is possibly TRBD1 (6 bases). Germline V gene sequence: CDR1 LGHDT, CDR2 YNNKEL (reference sequence). Trimming shortened V by 3 bases and J by 4 bases, and 12 bases separated the two germline ends. The CDR3 has 15 residues. The CDR3 protein is CASSQPGDGNEKLFF. The CDR3 DNA sequence: TGTGCCAGCAGCCAGCCAGGGGACGGTAATGAAAAACTGTTTTTT.

The rearrangement links TRBV19 to TRBJ1-5; D gene ambiguous. This CDR3 has 13 residues. Trimming left V 2 bases short and J 4 bases short, with 6 bases between. Germline CDR1 LNHDA, CDR2 SQIVND (reference sequence). The CDR3 nucleotides read TGTGCCAGTAGTATACGCAAGAATCAGCCCCAGCATTTT. Protein sequence: CASSIRKNQPQHF.

The count of this clone is one. The chain links TRBV7-9 to TRBJ1-5; D is perhaps TRBD1 (5 bases). CDR1 SEHNR and CDR2 FQNEAQ come from the germline V gene (reference sequence). Trimming took off 4 bases at V and 4 bases at J, with 5 bases between the two ends. The CDR3 is 12 residues long. In DNA form, the CDR3 reads TGTGCCAGCAGCTGGGGGAATCAGCCCCAGCATTTT. Amino acid sequence: CASSWGNQPQHF.

This clone was detected only once. The V and J genes are TRBV6-5 and TRBJ1-1, with a possible D match to TRBD1 (6 bases). This CDR3 has 14 amino acids. The germline CDR1 and CDR2 sequences are MNHEY and SVGAGI. Trimming stripped 10 bases from V and 2 bases from J, with 17 bases between. In DNA, the CDR3 is TGTGCCACCACTAACCCAGGGGCTAACACTGAAGCTTTCTTT. It translates to CATTNPGANTEAFF.

This rearrangement joins TRBV4-1 to TRBJ2-1; 11 bases match TRBD2. The CDR3 is 18 amino acids. Germline CDR1 is MGHRA and CDR2 is YSYEKL. The V segment lost 3 bases and the J segment 3 bases; nucleotides outside the gene matches: 10. CDR3 in DNA: TGCGCCAGCAGCCACCCATCGAAGACTAGCGGGGTCTACAATGAGCAGTTCTTC. Translated, it gives CASSHPSKTSGVYNEQFF.

This clone occurred once. The genes are TRBV6-5 and TRBJ1-5, with TRBD1 as a possible D gene (6 bases). The CDR3 consists of 14 residues. Trimming removed 2 bases from V and 3 bases from J, with 8 bases in between. Per germline, CDR1 MNHEY and CDR2 SVGAGI. The CDR3 loop reads CASSYRGTNQPQHF. CDR3 nucleotides: TGTGCCAGCAGTTACAGGGGGACCAATCAGCCCCAGCATTTT.

This chain joins TRBV4-1 and TRBJ2-5, with D possibly being TRBD1 (5 bases). Trimming stripped 10 bases from V and 2 bases from J, with 20 bases between. This CDR3 region has 15 residues. CDR1 is MGHRA and CDR2 is YSYEKL in the germline V gene. The CDR3 DNA sequence: TGCGCCACCCAGAAGATTCGACGGACACAAGAGACCCAGTACTTC. Its protein product is CATQKIRRTQETQYF.

The CDR3 sequence: CASRPGGGNYGYTF. The CDR3 nucleotides are TGTGCCAGTAGGCCAGGAGGGGGGAACTATGGCTACACCTTC. The chain carries TRBV19 and TRBJ1-2, with D possibly TRBD1 on 6 matching bases. The V end was cut by 6 bases, the J end by 2 bases, with 13 bases between. The CDR3 is 14 amino acids. Looked up from germline, CDR1 is LNHDA and CDR2 is SQIVND (reference sequence).

This sequence joins TRBV3-1 (or the pseudogene TRBV3-2) and TRBJ2-2, with D possibly matching TRBD1 (6 bases). The CDR3 consists of 14 residues. Trimming pared 4 bases from V and 7 bases from J, leaving 13 bases between. CDR1 is LGHDT and CDR2 is YNNKEL in the germline V gene (reference sequence). The CDR3 loop reads CASSRNRVSGELFF. CDR3 nucleotides: TGTGCCAGCAGCCGTAACAGGGTCAGCGGGGAGCTGTTTTTT.

The V call is TRBV5-1, the J call TRBJ2-6; 8 nucleotides agree with TRBD1. Germline V gives CDR1 SGHRS, CDR2 YFSETQ. This CDR3 is built from 18 residues. V was clipped by 3 bases and J by 0 bases; unmatched bases: 8. In DNA, the CDR3 is TGCGCCAGCAGCTGGGGAGGACAGGGAGTCTCTGGGGCCAACGTCCTGACTTTC. Translation: CASSWGGQGVSGANVLTF.

This chain's CDR3 is CASSPVGPGQSRETQYF. CDR3 bases: TGTGCCAGCAGCCCTGTCGGTCCGGGACAGAGCCGGGAGACCCAGTACTTC. The chain links TRBV21-1 to TRBJ2-5; the listed D gene, TRBD1, was not tested against the DNA. TRBV21-1 is a documented pseudogene. The CDR3 contains 17 residues.

The chain couples TRBV6-1 to TRBJ2-7; D unresolved. V was cut by 2 bases and J by 0 bases, with 8 bases left in between. CDR3 length equals 14 residues. Germline V gives CDR1 MNHNS, CDR2 SASEGT. CDR3 coding DNA: TGTGCCAGCAGTGAACCACAGTTCTCCTACGAGCAGTACTTC. This translates into CASSEPQFSYEQYF.

V and J are TRBV9 and TRBJ2-5, with D possibly being TRBD2 (5 bases). V was cut by 5 bases and J by 2 bases, with 22 bases left in between. The CDR3 is 17 residues long. Germline CDR1 reads SGDLS; CDR2 reads YYNGEE. DNA of the CDR3: TGTGCCAGCAGTCAAACGTATGCGACTACTCCTCAAGAGACCCAGTACTTC. Amino acid sequence: CASSQTYATTPQETQYF.

V gene TRBV28 combines with J gene TRBJ1-2; D might be TRBD1 (5 bases). This CDR3 comprises 14 residues. V gave up 2 bases and J gave up 8 bases, with 15 bases separating them. Germline CDR1 reads MDHEN; CDR2 reads SYDVKM. In DNA form, the CDR3 reads TGTGCCAGCAGTTTAGGTACCAGGGATGTGGGCTACACCTTC. Translating it yields CASSLGTRDVGYTF.

This clone was seen a handful of times. This chain joins TRBV6-6 and TRBJ1-5; D possibly corresponds to TRBD1 (6 bases). Germline-derived CDR1 and CDR2 are MNHNY and SVGAGI (reference sequence). The CDR3 length is 15 residues. Trimming cost V 7 bases and J 0 bases, with 13 bases left between them. DNA of the CDR3: TGTGCCAGCACCGTAGGGGGGAATAGCAATCAGCCCCAGCATTTT. The encoded protein is CASTVGGNSNQPQHF.

The gene calls are TRBV7-9 and TRBJ2-7; D is tentatively TRBD1 or TRBD2 (6 bases each). The germline V gene has CDR1 SEHNR and CDR2 FQNEAQ (reference sequence). CDR3 length equals 15 residues. V was cut by 7 bases and J by 5 bases, with 21 bases left in between. This CDR3 reads CASTLPGAPSNEQYF. The CDR3 DNA sequence: TGTGCCAGCACCCTCCCGGGGGCCCCCTCGAACGAGCAGTACTTC. Full variable domain (rest looked up from reference TRBV7-9 and TRBJ2-7): DTGVSQNPRHKITKRGQNVTFRCDPISEHNRLYWYRQTLGQGPEFLTYFQNEAQLEKSRLLSDRFSAERPKGSFSTLEIQRTEQGDSAMYLCASTLPGAPSNEQYFGPGTRLTVT.

A single count supports this clone. The rearrangement joins TRBV19 to TRBJ2-1, with 9 bases that match TRBD1. This CDR3 region has 15 residues. Trimming cost V 0 bases and J 4 bases; bases outside gene matches: 1. Germline assignment: CDR1 LNHDA and CDR2 SQIVND (reference sequence). The CDR3: CASSIEGQGYNEQFF. The CDR3 DNA follows: TGTGCCAGTAGTATAGAGGGACAGGGTTACAATGAGCAGTTCTTC. Together with reference TRBV19 and TRBJ2-1, the CDR3 gives the full variable domain: DGGITQSPKYLFRKEGQNVTLSCEQNLNHDAMYWYRQDPGQGLRLIYYSQIVNDFQKGDIAEGYSVSREKKESFPLTVTSAQKNPTAFYLCASSIEGQGYNEQFFGPGTRLTVL.

V usage is TRBV19 and J usage is TRBJ2-3, with 12 bases fitting TRBD2. The J segment lost 1 base and the V segment lost 0 bases, leaving 8 bases of the junction unmatched. The CDR3 totals 19 residues. CDR1 is LNHDA, CDR2 SQIVND, per germline (reference sequence). The chain's CDR3 is CASSIDGLAGGPGTDTQYF. CDR3 bases: TGTGCCAGTAGTATAGACGGGCTAGCGGGGGGGCCGGGCACAGATACGCAGTATTTT.